This T cell receptor (beta chain) was captured by sequencing in a study of T cells in Graves' hyperthyroidism and ophthalmopathy. General study points: Most thyroid clonotypes expanded above 0.001 appeared in blood too.

The table lists this clonotype with many counts. Its antigen is not known. This CDR3 comprises 14 residues. In germline, CDR1 is SGHAT, CDR2 FQDESV (reference sequence). Trimming removed 1 base from V and 9 bases from J; junction bases left unmatched: 4. Using RNA transcripts as the source, TCR beta CDR3 regions were amplified. An initial round of RT-PCR targeting the TCR CDR3 relied on the HTBI primer set. TCRdb reanalysed the multiplex PCR reads using MiXCR and keeps one entry per CDR3 protein. This sample has roughly 380,000 distinct CDR3 sequences, with 11% to 15% found just once. The source is a woman aged 55-75 years with Graves' hyperthyroidism. The specimen sequenced was blood. The chain links TRBV11-1 to TRBJ2-1, with TRBD2 identical over 9 bases. The CDR3: CASSLGLAGTEQFF. CDR3 in DNA: TGTGCCAGCAGCTTAGGGCTAGCGGGAACTGAGCAGTTCTTC.